The T cell receptor (beta chain) under discussion was sequenced for a study of control samples from healthy donors and cancer patients. Germline CDR1 and CDR2: SGDLS and YYNGEE. After removal of 4 bases from V and 4 bases from J, the junction contained 5 bases not matched to a gene. The CDR3 runs 15 residues. The table came from immunoSEQ multiplex PCR; TCRdb's copy has only in-frame clones and leaves some out. The profile shows roughly 400,000 clones, about nine tenths of them singletons. The receptor was isolated from a man between 40 and 49 years old with head and neck cancer. Sequenced sample: PBMCs. J is TRBJ2-1 and V is TRBV9; 10 bases line up with TRBD2. CDR3 DNA sequence: TGTGCCAGCAGCCCTAGCGGGGGAATTTACAATGAGCAGTTCTTC. It encodes CASSPSGGIYNEQFF.